The 2 T cell receptor beta chains reported below all come from one sample, sequenced in a study of T-cell memory formation after mild COVID-19. TCRdb itself ran the 5' RACE reads through MiXCR, one entry per CDR3 protein. The data show 530,000 or so distinct CDR3 sequences, 17% seen once. Sequenced material: PBMCs or a T cell subset sorted from them (not recorded which). The receptors were sampled from an adult woman who had mild COVID-19 (a few samples of this study predate the infection). Cell type and time point are not known.

The genes are TRBV6-2 or TRBV6-3 and TRBJ2-4; TRBD1 is a possible D gene (5 bases). V shed 7 bases and J shed 13 bases, with 14 bases lying between them. The CDR3 length is 11 residues. Per the germline V gene, CDR1 is MNHEY and CDR2 is SVGEGT. CDR3 coding DNA: TGTGCCAGCACCCAGGGATCGGCGCAGTACTTC. Protein: CASTQGSAQYF.

V is TRBV7-6 and J is TRBJ2-2; 10 nucleotides align to TRBD2. Trimming cost V 5 bases and J 4 bases; bases outside gene matches: 13. Germline V gene data show CDR1 as SGHVS and CDR2 as FNYEAQ. The CDR3 runs 18 residues. The CDR3 bases are TGTGCCAGCAGCACCCAGCCTTCTCTAGCGGGGGCCACCGGGGAGCTGTTTTTT. It is translated as CASSTQPSLAGATGELFF.